This TCR beta chain was captured in a study of spatial heterogeneity in lung cancer. Study details: Detection consistently captured more beta-chain sequences than alpha-chain sequences. Study-wide points: In blood, ubiquitous expanded tumor TCRs appeared more at resection than follow-up.

Every TCR cDNA molecule carried a tag that served as a unique molecular identifier. One entry per CDR3 protein, called by TCRdb with MiXCR from the 5' RACE reads. The sample has tens of thousands of distinct CDR3 sequences, around 7.2% seen once. Noted time point: sample taken at primary tumor resection. Researchers sequenced whole RNA taken from tumor, nontumor lung or frozen PBMC without sorting. The table lists this clonotype with many counts. Its matching antigen is unknown. The receptor's source is a male donor with early-stage non-small cell lung cancer. The specimen was PBMCs, collected at surgery.

In nucleotides, the CDR3 is TGTGCCATCAGTGAGTCGAACCCCGACACCGGGGAGCTGTTTTTT. As protein: CAISESNPDTGELFF. J is TRBJ2-2 and V is TRBV10-3; D gene unclear. The V and J ends lost 0 bases and 3 bases respectively, with 8 bases between them. Germline CDR1 ENHRY, CDR2 SYGVKD. The CDR3 totals 15 residues.